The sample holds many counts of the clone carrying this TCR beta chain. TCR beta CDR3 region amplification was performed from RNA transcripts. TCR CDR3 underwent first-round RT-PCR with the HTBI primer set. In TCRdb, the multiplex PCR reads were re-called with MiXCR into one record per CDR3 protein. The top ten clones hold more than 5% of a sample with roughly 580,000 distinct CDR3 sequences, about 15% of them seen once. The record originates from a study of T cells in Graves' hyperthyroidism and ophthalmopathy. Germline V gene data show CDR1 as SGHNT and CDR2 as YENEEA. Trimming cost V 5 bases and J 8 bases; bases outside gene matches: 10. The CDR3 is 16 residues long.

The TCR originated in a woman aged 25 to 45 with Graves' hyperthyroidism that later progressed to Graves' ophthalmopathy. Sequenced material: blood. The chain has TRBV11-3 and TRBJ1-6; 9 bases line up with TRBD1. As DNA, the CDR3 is TGTGCCAGCAGCCCGTGGACAGGGGCGAGAGATTCACCCCTCCACTTT. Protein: CASSPWTGARDSPLHF.